Presented here are 24 T cell receptor beta chains from one specimen sequenced in a study of T-cell reconstitution after alpha-beta-depleted transplantation in children. Unique molecular identifiers were used in preparing the TCRbeta library. TCRdb ran MiXCR on the PCR reads and lists one entry per CDR3 protein. There are roughly 500,000 distinct CDR3 sequences in the sample; under 12% occur only once, and just over 2% lies in the top ten. Sequencing used PBMCs, obtained before TCRalphabeta/CD19-depleted stem cell transplant. The receptors shown here come from a child aged 2-9 years with inherited bone marrow failure, due to receive a stem cell transplant.

Many counts were recorded for this clonotype. This chain links TRBV27 with TRBJ1-2, with TRBD1 identical over 7 bases. The V and J ends lost 2 bases and 8 bases, in that order; junction bases with no gene match: 11. The length of the CDR3 is 15 residues. Germline values: CDR1 MNHEY, CDR2 SMNVEV (reference sequence). CDR3 DNA sequence: TGTGCCAGCAGTTTAGGGACAGAGCCTCCGCGGGGCTACACCTTC. It translates to CASSLGTEPPRGYTF.

There are many counts of this clonotype. The chain joins TRBV5-1 to TRBJ1-2; D remains ambiguous. This CDR3 region has 12 residues. Germline-derived CDR1 and CDR2 are SGHRS and YFSETQ. V shed 4 bases and J shed 9 bases, with 13 bases lying between them. The CDR3 DNA reads TGCGCCAGCAGCGTGGGCGCGTTCAGCTACACCTTC. This encodes CASSVGAFSYTF.

There are many counts of this clonotype. CDR3 nucleotides: TGTGCCAGCAGTCAGTTCAAAGAGACCCAGTACTTC. It codes for CASSQFKETQYF. The chain recombines TRBV12-3 or TRBV12-4 with TRBJ2-5; D uncertain. V lost 5 bases to trimming and J lost 3 bases, with 7 bases between them. The CDR3 extends over 12 amino acids.

The chain joins TRBV4-3 to TRBJ2-2; D call uncertain. Trimming cost V 0 bases and J 0 bases, with 14 bases left between them. Germline V gene data show CDR1 as LGHNA and CDR2 as YSLEER. The CDR3 runs to 18 residues. The CDR3 DNA follows: TGCGCCAGCAGCCAAGAAACTACAGCCGCCGCGAACACCGGGGAGCTGTTTTTT. It specifies CASSQETTAAANTGELFF.

This clonotype was seen many times. The chain has TRBV12-3 or TRBV12-4 and TRBJ1-1; D is ambiguous. V shed 3 bases and J shed 8 bases, with 10 bases lying between them. The CDR3 runs to 12 residues. Written as DNA, the CDR3 is TGTGCCAGCAGTTTTGGAGCACCCGAAGCTTTCTTT. The encoded protein is CASSFGAPEAFF.

This clonotype was detected many times. This rearrangement joins TRBV5-6 to TRBJ1-2; D not resolved. Germline CDR1 SGHDT, CDR2 YYEEEE. The CDR3 spans 13 residues. Trimming took off 1 base at V and 0 bases at J, with 4 bases between the two ends. The CDR3 DNA reads as TGTGCCAGCAGCTTGCCCGCTAACTATGGCTACACCTTC. Translating it yields CASSLPANYGYTF.

Only a few counts were recorded for this clonotype. V is TRBV6-2 or TRBV6-3 and J is TRBJ1-2; TRBD1 matches 9 bases. J lost 1 base, V lost 2 bases, and 2 bases had no gene match. Germline assignment: CDR1 MNHEY and CDR2 SVGEGT. The length of the CDR3 is 15 residues. The CDR3 region is CASSYGTGSNYGYTF. In nucleotides, the CDR3 is TGTGCCAGCAGTTACGGGACAGGGAGTAACTATGGCTACACCTTC.

This clonotype was recorded many times. Here the CDR3 DNA reads TGTGCCAGCAGTTACGGGCTAGGGGACTCATACGAGCAGTACTTC. Protein product: CASSYGLGDSYEQYF. V is TRBV6-5 and J is TRBJ2-7, with D maybe TRBD2 (6 bases). The CDR3 runs to 15 residues. Germline V gives CDR1 MNHEY, CDR2 SVGAGI. V lost 2 bases, J lost 4 bases, and 15 bases lay in between.

This clonotype was detected a few times. This chain connects TRBV11-1 to TRBJ2-7; 8 bases are a match to TRBD1. Trimming took 4 bases from V and 1 from J; bases not matched to a gene: 6. The germline V gene has CDR1 SGHAT and CDR2 FQDESV (reference sequence). The CDR3 spans 15 residues. The CDR3 sequence: CASSSETGVSYEQYF. The CDR3 nucleotides are TGTGCCAGCAGCTCCGAGACAGGGGTGTCCTACGAGCAGTACTTC.

This clonotype was detected only a few times. V and J are TRBV4-3 and TRBJ2-2; D not certain. Germline lookup yields CDR1 LGHNA and CDR2 YSLEER. The CDR3 consists of 14 residues. The germline V and J ends were trimmed by 3 bases and 5 bases, with 10 bases remaining between them. The CDR3 sequence: CASSHHWGTGELFF. CDR3 DNA: TGCGCCAGCAGCCATCACTGGGGAACCGGGGAGCTGTTTTTT.

This clonotype has ten or more counts. This chain connects TRBV5-1 to TRBJ1-1, with D maybe TRBD1 (6 bases). Germline CDR1 SGHRS, CDR2 YFSETQ. Trimming pared 4 bases from V and 5 bases from J, leaving 18 bases between. This CDR3 is built from 15 residues. The CDR3 is CASSAGIGGRTEAFF. As DNA, the CDR3 is TGCGCCAGCAGCGCTGGAATAGGGGGAAGGACTGAAGCTTTCTTT.

This clonotype was counted many times. The chain couples TRBV10-3 to TRBJ2-3, with D perhaps being TRBD1 or TRBD2 (5 bases each). V lost 6 bases, J lost 0 bases, and 13 bases lay in between. The germline CDR1 and CDR2 sequences are ENHRY and SYGVKD. CDR3 length equals 15 residues. DNA of the CDR3: TGTGCCATCAGCGGACTTGACAGTAGCACAGATACGCAGTATTTT. This sequence encodes CAISGLDSSTDTQYF.

The chain couples TRBV20-1 to TRBJ1-1; TRBD1 is a possible D gene (5 bases). V was pared by 0 bases and J by 1 base, with 12 bases between. Germline CDR1 and CDR2: DFQATT and SNEGSKA (reference sequence). The CDR3 length is 15 residues. CDR3 DNA sequence: TGCAGTGCTAGAGATTACAGGTCCTCGAACACTGAAGCTTTCTTT. Its protein product is CSARDYRSSNTEAFF.

At least ten counts were recorded for this clonotype. The rearrangement joins TRBV6-1 to TRBJ2-2; weak D call: TRBD2 (6 bases). V was pared by 1 base and J by 0 bases, with 9 bases between. Germline lookup yields CDR1 MNHNS and CDR2 SASEGT. The CDR3 is 16 residues long. CDR3 residues: CASSEVEGANTGELFF. In nucleotides, the CDR3 is TGTGCCAGCAGTGAAGTGGAGGGCGCGAACACCGGGGAGCTGTTTTTT.

This clonotype was detected a few times. The chain couples TRBV20-1 to TRBJ2-1, with 8 positions matching TRBD2. V shed 4 bases, J shed 2 bases, and the junction held 4 bases outside the gene matches. The CDR3 loop spans 14 amino acids. Germline CDR1 and CDR2: DFQATT and SNEGSKA (reference sequence). The CDR3, as DNA: TGCAGTGCTACGACTAGCGTCGCCTACAATGAGCAGTTCTTC. The encoded protein is CSATTSVAYNEQFF.

This clonotype was picked up many times. The chain couples TRBV6-2 or TRBV6-3 to TRBJ2-1, with TRBD2 identical over 15 bases. Germline V gene data show CDR1 as MNHEY and CDR2 as SVGEGT. This CDR3 comprises 17 residues. Trimming cost V 5 bases and J 15 bases; bases outside gene matches: 17. This CDR3 reads CASSPPGLAGGRTGLFF. In DNA, the CDR3 is TGTGCCAGCAGTCCCCCGGGACTAGCGGGAGGTCGTACCGGACTGTTCTTC.

Many counts were recorded for this clonotype. The chain joins TRBV19 to TRBJ1-1, with D hard to call. This CDR3 comprises 11 residues. Trimming removed 8 bases at V and 10 bases at J, with 14 bases between. The germline CDR1 and CDR2 sequences are LNHDA and SQIVND (reference sequence). This CDR3 reads CASGVRGRAFF. The CDR3 nucleotides read TGTGCCAGTGGGGTGAGAGGGAGAGCTTTCTTT.

This clonotype has ten or more counts. The chain carries TRBV27 and TRBJ2-6; D is undetermined. CDR1 is MNHEY and CDR2 is SMNVEV in the germline V gene (reference sequence). The V gene lost 2 bases and the J gene lost 2 bases, with 7 bases spanning the gap. CDR3 length: 15 residues. The CDR3 DNA follows: TGTGCCAGCAGTTTAGTGGGGACTGGGGCCAACGTCCTGACTTTC. Protein product: CASSLVGTGANVLTF. The entire variable domain, with the rest obtained from reference TRBV27 and TRBJ2-6, is as follows: EAQVTQNPRYLITVTGKKLTVTCSQNMNHEYMSWYRQDPGLGLRQIYYSMNVEVTDKGDVPEGYKVSRKEKRNFPLILESPSPNQTSLYFCASSLVGTGANVLTFGAGSRLTVL.

This clonotype was counted at least ten times. The V call is TRBV4-3, the J call TRBJ2-1; no clear D gene. Trimming left V 0 bases short and J 7 bases short, with 16 bases between. This CDR3 contains 16 residues. From germline, CDR1 is LGHNA and CDR2 YSLEER. CDR3 sequence (DNA): TGCGCCAGCAGCCAAGATACGGGCCTCGCGGTAAATGAGCAGTTCTTC. This translates into CASSQDTGLAVNEQFF.

The table lists this clonotype with a few counts. The V call is TRBV29-1, the J call TRBJ2-1, with TRBD2 identical over 7 bases. Trimming removed 7 bases from V and 0 bases from J; junction bases left unmatched: 9. In germline, CDR1 is SQVTM, CDR2 ANQGSEA. The CDR3 is 15 amino acids. CDR3 amino acids: CSGAGSSGSYNEQFF. Here the CDR3 DNA reads TGCAGCGGGGCGGGCTCTAGCGGCTCCTACAATGAGCAGTTCTTC.

About this clonotype itself: This may stem from a read error, because a much larger clone lies one nucleotide away. The chain carries TRBV12-3 or TRBV12-4 and TRBJ1-5; D is uncertain. The CDR3 has 15 amino acids. V was cut by 0 bases and J by 3 bases, with 9 bases left in between. CDR3 residues: CASSLARYNNQPQHF. CDR3 bases: TGTGCCAGCAGTTTAGCCAGGTATAACAATCAGCCCCAGCATTTT.

This clonotype was seen repeatedly, ten times or more. The chain employs TRBV19 and TRBJ1-5; 7 bases agree with TRBD1. The CDR3 length is 14 residues. The trim removed 2 bases at V and 2 bases at J, leaving 0 bases unmatched. Germline-derived CDR1 and CDR2 are LNHDA and SQIVND (reference sequence). CDR3 nucleotide sequence: TGTGCCAGTAGTATAACAGGGGGCAATCAGCCCCAGCATTTT. Its protein product is CASSITGGNQPQHF.

In this sample, this clonotype turned up a few times. The gene calls are TRBV4-1 and TRBJ1-1, with D unresolved. Looked up from germline, CDR1 is MGHRA and CDR2 is YSYEKL. V lost 0 bases and J lost 1, with 12 bases in between. The CDR3 covers 16 residues. CDR3 nucleotide sequence: TGCGCCAGCAGCCAAGAGCGGAGGATGAGGAACACTGAAGCTTTCTTT. Its translation is CASSQERRMRNTEAFF.

Comment on this clonotype: Since a much larger clone is just one base distant, this may be a read error. This rearrangement joins TRBV3-1 to TRBJ1-2; TRBD1 is a possible D gene (5 bases). CDR1 is LGHDT and CDR2 is YNNKEL in the germline V gene (reference sequence). The CDR3 length is 16 residues. The CDR3 region is CASSQEYVQGDYGYNF. The CDR3 DNA reads TGTGCCAGCAGCCAAGAGTATGTCCAGGGCGACTATGGCTACAACTTC.